The rows below give T cell receptor beta chains drawn from one sample of a study of cytomegalovirus exposure and HLA in healthy donors. Clones were sequenced by immunoSEQ multiplex PCR, and TCRdb holds only the in-frame ones, with some missing. This table has tens of thousands of clones, about 83% appearing once. The source material was PBMCs. The origin of the receptors is a woman under 30 in good health and CMV-seropositive. Both conserved end residues are part of each CDR3. The D gene is left open where the match is weak. Size is stated for part of the rows, as once, few or many counts, or as a class when the clone is expanded.

>NA|TRBJ2-5|18|NA|TRBV25-1
TGTGCCAGCAGTGAGGAATCGCTAGCGCCGGGGGTCCAAGAGACCCAGTACTTC
CASSEESLAPGVQETQYF
>NA|TRBJ2-2|13|NA|TRBV7-6
TGTGCCAGCAGCTTACGAACAGCCGGGGAGCTGTTTTTT
CASSLRTAGELFF
>NA|TRBJ1-5|14|NA|TRBV10-3
TGTGCCATCAGTCCTACAGAGAGCAATCAGCCCCAGCATTTT
CAISPTESNQPQHF
>NA|TRBJ1-2|13|NA|TRBV28
TGTGCCAGCAGCCCGGCGGCGGACTATGGCTACACCTTC
CASSPAADYGYTF
>TRBD1|TRBJ2-7|15|NA|TRBV30
TGTGCCTGGACCAAGACAGGGAGCGTTAGCGACGAGCAGTACTTC
CAWTKTGSVSDEQYF
>TRBD1|TRBJ2-7|18|NA|TRBV7-6
TGTGCCAGCAGCGCCCATATTGGGGACAGGGGTATTTCCTACGAGCAGTACTTC
CASSAHIGDRGISYEQYF
>TRBD1|TRBJ1-5|16|NA|TRBV28
TGTGCCAGCAGTTTATCGGGACAGGGGTTGAAACAGCCCCAGCATTTT
CASSLSGQGLKQPQHF
>NA|TRBJ2-7|11|NA|TRBV14
TGTGCCAGCAGCCTTCATAGCGAGCAGTACTTC
CASSLHSEQYF
>NA|TRBJ1-5|14|NA|TRBV5-4
TGTGCCAGCAGCTCGTGGGGGGACAATCAGCCCCAGCATTTT
CASSSWGDNQPQHF
>NA|TRBJ1-5|13|NA|TRBV6-6
TGTGCCAGCAACGACCGGGGTAATCAGCCCCAGAATTTT
CASNDRGNQPQNF
>TRBD2|TRBJ2-2|18|NA|TRBV5-3
TGTGCCAGAGCCAACGGGACTAGTGGAAGGGCGGGGCCCGGGGAGCTGTTTTTT
CARANGTSGRAGPGELFF
>NA|TRBJ1-5|13|few|TRBV7-6
TGTGCCAGCAGCTCAGGGATCAATCAGCCCCAGCATTTT
CASSSGINQPQHF
>NA|TRBJ2-1|15|once|TRBV7-6
TGTGCCAGCAGCTTAATGTATAATACCTACAATGAGCAGTTCTTC
CASSLMYNTYNEQFF
>NA|TRBJ1-1|14|NA|TRBV30
TGTGCCTGGAGTGTACTCCAGGGGAACACTGAAGCTTTCTTT
CAWSVLQGNTEAFF
>NA|TRBJ2-7|15|NA|TRBV5-6
TGTGCCAGCAGCTTTTCGGGGGTTATTCTCTACGAGCAGTACTTC
CASSFSGVILYEQYF
>NA|TRBJ2-3|15|NA|TRBV5-1
TGCGCCAGCAGCTTGGTGGCTGGTAGCACAGATACGCAGTATTTT
CASSLVAGSTDTQYF
>TRBD1|TRBJ2-3|18|NA|TRBV5-1
TGCGCCAGCAGCTTGGCTGTGATACAGGGGAGTGGTGCAGATACGCAGTATTTT
CASSLAVIQGSGADTQYF
>TRBD2|TRBJ2-3|16|NA|TRBV15
TGTGCCACCAGCCGCAGGACTAGCGGGATTGGAGATACGCAGTATTTT
CATSRRTSGIGDTQYF
>NA|TRBJ1-1|10|once|TRBV28
TGTGCCAGCAGCACTCAAAAAGCTTTCTTT
CASSTQKAFF
>TRBD2|TRBJ2-7|15|NA|TRBV27
TGTGCCAGCAGTTTAGGCGGGAGGGCGGCCTACGAGCAGTACTTC
CASSLGGRAAYEQYF
>TRBD2|TRBJ2-5|14|NA|TRBV30
TGTGCCTGGCGCGGGAGCGGACCTCAAGAGACCCAGTACTTC
CAWRGSGPQETQYF
>NA|TRBJ1-5|14|NA|TRBV10-2
TGCGCCAGCAGTGTTTTCCAGTCCAATCAGCCCCAGCATTTT
CASSVFQSNQPQHF
>NA|TRBJ1-1|11|few|TRBV19
TGTGCCAGTAGTGAGGCGGCCGAAGCTTTCTTT
CASSEAAEAFF
>TRBD1|TRBJ1-6|19|once|TRBV5-3
TGTGCCAGAAGCTCGGACAGGGGGCCCTTTAGCTCCTATAATTCACCCCTCCACTTT
CARSSDRGPFSSYNSPLHF
>NA|TRBJ2-7|14|NA|TRBV28
TGTGCCAGCATCGAATCCAGGGTGCCCTACGAGCAGTACTTC
CASIESRVPYEQYF
>NA|TRBJ2-3|17|NA|TRBV7-9
TGTGCCAGCAGCTTAGTTAGGACAGTCTCGGGCACAGATACGCAGTATTTT
CASSLVRTVSGTDTQYF
>TRBD1|TRBJ1-2|17|NA|TRBV29-1
TGCAGCGTTGAAGTTCGACAGGGGGCCGGAGCTAACTATGGCTACACCTTC
CSVEVRQGAGANYGYTF
>TRBD2|TRBJ2-1|17|NA|TRBV5-6
TGTGCCAGCAGCTTGCCTGGGATTGGACTAGCGGGGGGTGAGCAGTTCTTC
CASSLPGIGLAGGEQFF
>NA|TRBJ1-3|15|NA|TRBV4-1
TGCGCCAGCAGCCAGGCAGGGTGGTCTGGAAACACCATATATTTT
CASSQAGWSGNTIYF
>TRBD2|TRBJ2-3|15|NA|TRBV10-3
TGTGCCACGGGGGGTGACCCGGCTAGCACAGATACGCAGTATTTT
CATGGDPASTDTQYF
>NA|TRBJ2-3|17|NA|TRBV12-5
TGTGCTAGTGGTTTCGACCCGACAGGATTAAAGACAGATACGCAGTATTTT
CASGFDPTGLKTDTQYF
>TRBD2|TRBJ2-7|14|few|TRBV6-6
TGTGCCAGCAGTTATAGCGGGAGAGGCTACGAGCAGTACTTC
CASSYSGRGYEQYF
>TRBD1|TRBJ1-5|14|NA|TRBV7-8
TGTGCCAGCAGCTGGACAGGGGGCCCTCAGCCCCAGCATTTT
CASSWTGGPQPQHF
>NA|TRBJ2-1|15|NA|TRBV2
TGTGCCAGCAGGGCCGGGGGTCCATCCTACAATGAGCAGTTCTTC
CASRAGGPSYNEQFF
>TRBD2|TRBJ2-1|16|NA|TRBV4-1
TGCGCCAGCAGCCAAGCCCCTAGCGGGTCTTACAATGAGCAGTTCTTC
CASSQAPSGSYNEQFF
>NA|TRBJ1-5|15|NA|TRBV23-1
TGCGCCAGCAGTCAACTAGCTGAAGGAGACAAGCCCCAGCATTTT
CASSQLAEGDKPQHF
>NA|TRBJ2-3|15|NA|TRBV5-8
TGTGCCAGCAGCCATTCCTTCCAAGGCGGATATACGCAGTATTTT
CASSHSFQGGYTQYF
>TRBD1|TRBJ2-7|14|NA|TRBV15
TGTGCCACCAGCACCTGGACAGGGGCGGGCGAGCAGTACTTC
CATSTWTGAGEQYF
>TRBD1|TRBJ1-3|15|NA|TRBV6-4
TGTGCCAGCCGGGACAGGGAACTCTCTGGAAACACCATATATTTT
CASRDRELSGNTIYF
>TRBD2|TRBJ2-3|15|NA|TRBV27
TGTGCCAGCAGCTCTCTAGCGGGGGGAGGGGATACGCAGTATTTT
CASSSLAGGGDTQYF